What follows are 10 T cell receptor beta chains derived from one specimen sequenced in a study of T-cell reconstitution after alpha-beta-depleted transplantation in children. The library targeted TCRbeta and was prepared with unique molecular identifiers. Via MiXCR, TCRdb re-called the PCR reads, giving one row per CDR3 protein. Among hundreds of thousands of distinct CDR3 sequences, about 26% were seen once, and the ten largest hold less than 3.5%. Sequences were derived from PBMCs, sampled before TCRalphabeta/CD19-depleted stem cell transplant. Receptors originate from a girl aged 2 to 9 with Fanconi anemia, due to receive a stem cell transplant.

V gene TRBV20-1 combines with J gene TRBJ2-1, with TRBD2 matching 9 bases. The germline CDR1 and CDR2 sequences are DFQATT and SNEGSKA (reference sequence). The CDR3 runs to 13 residues. Unmatched junction bases numbered 6, after V lost 8 bases and J lost 4 bases. Written as DNA, the CDR3 is TGCAGTTTCGGGACTAGCCTTTACAATGAGCAGTTCTTC. This codes for CSFGTSLYNEQFF.

This clonotype was detected a few times. This chain links TRBV9 with TRBJ2-5; D not resolved. This CDR3 comprises 14 residues. V lost 4 bases and J lost 2, with 12 bases in between. Germline-derived CDR1 and CDR2 are SGDLS and YYNGEE. For the CDR3, the DNA is TGTGCCAGCAGCAGTAGACCCGGACAAGAGACCCAGTACTTC. Encoded protein: CASSSRPGQETQYF.

This clonotype turned up a few times. V usage is TRBV27 and J usage is TRBJ2-7; 8 nucleotides align to TRBD2. Germline CDR1 MNHEY, CDR2 SMNVEV (reference sequence). After removal of 2 bases from V and 3 bases from J, the junction contained 6 bases not matched to a gene. This CDR3 spans 15 amino acids. The CDR3 here is CASSLKGLVYYEQYF. The CDR3 DNA is TGTGCCAGCAGTTTAAAGGGACTAGTATACTACGAGCAGTACTTC.

This clonotype turned up a few times. This chain connects TRBV7-9 to TRBJ2-3; D ambiguous. V was clipped by 5 bases and J by 3 bases, with 12 bases between them. CDR1 is SEHNR, CDR2 FQNEAQ, per germline (reference sequence). This CDR3 is built from 14 residues. CDR3: CASSPLISTDTQYF. In nucleotides, the CDR3 is TGTGCCAGCAGCCCCCTTATATCGACAGATACGCAGTATTTT.

At least ten counts were recorded for this clonotype. This chain joins TRBV28 and TRBJ2-7; 8 bases align to TRBD2. This CDR3 region has 13 residues. Germline V gene sequence: CDR1 MDHEN, CDR2 SYDVKM. The ends lost 8 bases at V and 2 bases at J; junction bases unmatched: 5. CDR3 amino acids: CASAAGGTYEQYF. For the CDR3, the DNA is TGTGCCAGCGCGGCGGGAGGTACCTACGAGCAGTACTTC.

This clonotype has a count of ten or more. The chain joins TRBV7-6 to TRBJ2-1, with D possibly being TRBD2 (5 bases). CDR3 length: 13 residues. CDR1 and CDR2 (germline): SGHVS, FNYEAQ. The V end lost 5 bases, the J end lost 10 bases, and 15 bases lay between the germline ends. The CDR3 sequence is CASSTPGGEEQFF. CDR3 nucleotide sequence: TGTGCCAGCAGCACCCCCGGAGGAGAAGAGCAGTTCTTC.

This clonotype turned up a few times. V gene TRBV18 combines with J gene TRBJ2-7; 10 bases agree with TRBD2. With 1 base clipped from V and 0 bases from J, the junction kept 6 bases outside the gene matches. From germline, CDR1 is KGHSH and CDR2 LQKENI. This CDR3 has 17 amino acids. CDR3 nucleotide sequence: TGTGCCAGCTCACCACTGGGGACTAGCGTAAACTCCTACGAGCAGTACTTC. As protein: CASSPLGTSVNSYEQYF. Drawing the rest from reference TRBV18 and TRBJ2-7, the complete variable domain is NAGVMQNPRHLVRRRGQEARLRCSPMKGHSHVYWYRQLPEEGLKFMVYLQKENIIDESGMPKERFSAEFPKEGPSILRIQQVVRGDSAAYFCASSPLGTSVNSYEQYFGPGTRLTVT.

This clonotype occurred many times. The chain recombines TRBV20-1 with TRBJ2-7, with 7 bases that match TRBD2. Germline V gives CDR1 DFQATT, CDR2 SNEGSKA (reference sequence). The CDR3 totals 13 residues. The V segment lost 6 bases and the J segment 2 bases; nucleotides outside the gene matches: 7. The chain's CDR3 is CSAMGLNAYEQYF. The CDR3 DNA is TGCAGTGCAATGGGACTAAACGCCTACGAGCAGTACTTC.

This clonotype was seen only once. This rearrangement joins TRBV12-3 or TRBV12-4 to TRBJ2-1, with no clear D. V lost 6 bases and J lost 7, with 16 bases in between. The CDR3 loop spans 14 amino acids. The CDR3 protein is CASSYVSSRNEQFF. CDR3 sequence (DNA): TGTGCCAGCAGCTATGTGTCCTCGAGGAATGAGCAGTTCTTC.

The chain combines TRBV5-1 with TRBJ1-5; unclear D gene. Germline V gene lookup returns CDR1 SGHRS and CDR2 YFSETQ. The CDR3 spans 13 residues. Trimming shortened V by 1 base and J by 2 bases, and 4 bases separated the two germline ends. The CDR3 DNA reads TGCGCCAGCAGCTTGAGAGGCAATCAGCCCCAGCATTTT. Translation: CASSLRGNQPQHF.